This TCR beta chain was captured by sequencing in a study of human T cells and chemical hapten exposure. Stated time point: patch test 3, about 24 weeks after DPC sensitization. Sample treatment: therapeutic diphenylcyclopropenone sensitization with weekly scalp DPC. This clonotype was observed a handful of times. Its antigen is currently unknown. TCRdb ran MiXCR on the RACE reads and lists one entry per CDR3 protein. This table holds around 130,000 distinct CDR3 sequences, approximately 11% found once. Regarding the study as a whole: Those TCRs sitting above 1 in 1000 frequency stayed the same with DPC sensitization.

The receptor comes from a woman aged 45-65 years with alopecia areata. Some clones in this sample may be carry-over from other donors' samples. The sample here was whole blood, taken in connection with sensitization to the hapten diphenylcyclopropenone (DPC).

The CDR3 spells CSAREGREAGELFF. The CDR3 DNA is TGCAGTGCTAGGGAGGGGCGGGAGGCCGGGGAGCTGTTTTTT. V is TRBV20-1 and J is TRBJ2-2; 8 nucleotides align to TRBD2. The CDR3 runs 14 residues. V was pared by 3 bases and J by 6 bases, with 6 bases of the junction left unmatched. Germline V CDR1 and CDR2: DFQATT, SNEGSKA (reference sequence).